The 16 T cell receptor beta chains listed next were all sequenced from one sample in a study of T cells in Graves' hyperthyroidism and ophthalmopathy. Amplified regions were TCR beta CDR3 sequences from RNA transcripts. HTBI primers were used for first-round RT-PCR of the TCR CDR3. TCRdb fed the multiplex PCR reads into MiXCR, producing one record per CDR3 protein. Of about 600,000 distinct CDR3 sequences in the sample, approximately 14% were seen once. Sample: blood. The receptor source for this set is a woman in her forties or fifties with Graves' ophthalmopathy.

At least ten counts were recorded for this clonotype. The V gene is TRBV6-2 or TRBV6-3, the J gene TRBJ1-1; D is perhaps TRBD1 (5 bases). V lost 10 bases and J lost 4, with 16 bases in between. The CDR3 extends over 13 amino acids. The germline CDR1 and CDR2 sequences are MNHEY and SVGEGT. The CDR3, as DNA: TGTGCCACACATTGGGGGTCGGGCACTGAAGCTTTCTTT. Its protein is CATHWGSGTEAFF.

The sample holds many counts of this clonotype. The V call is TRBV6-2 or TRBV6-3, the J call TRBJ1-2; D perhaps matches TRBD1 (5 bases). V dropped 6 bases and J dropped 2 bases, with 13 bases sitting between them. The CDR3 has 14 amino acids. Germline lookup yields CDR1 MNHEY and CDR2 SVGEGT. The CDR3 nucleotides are TGTGCCAGCAGACCCAGGGTGCCGAACTATGGCTACACCTTC. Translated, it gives CASRPRVPNYGYTF.

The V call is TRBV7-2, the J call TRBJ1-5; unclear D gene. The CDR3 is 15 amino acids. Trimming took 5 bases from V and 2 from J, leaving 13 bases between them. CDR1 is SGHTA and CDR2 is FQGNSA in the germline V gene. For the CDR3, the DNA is TGTGCCAGCAGCGCGACTGGGGTAGGCAATCAGCCCCAGCATTTT. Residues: CASSATGVGNQPQHF. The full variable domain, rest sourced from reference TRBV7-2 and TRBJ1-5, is GAGVSQSPSNKVTEKGKDVELRCDPISGHTALYWYRQSLGQGLEFLIYFQGNSAPDKSGLPSDRFSAERTGGSVSTLTIQRTQQEDSAVYLCASSATGVGNQPQHFGDGTRLSIL.

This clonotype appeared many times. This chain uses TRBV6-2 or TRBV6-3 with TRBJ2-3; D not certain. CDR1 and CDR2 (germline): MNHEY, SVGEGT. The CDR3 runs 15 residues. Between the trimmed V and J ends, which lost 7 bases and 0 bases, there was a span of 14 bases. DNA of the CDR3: TGTGCCAGCATCCCCAGCAGCGTTAGCACAGATACGCAGTATTTT. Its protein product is CASIPSSVSTDTQYF.

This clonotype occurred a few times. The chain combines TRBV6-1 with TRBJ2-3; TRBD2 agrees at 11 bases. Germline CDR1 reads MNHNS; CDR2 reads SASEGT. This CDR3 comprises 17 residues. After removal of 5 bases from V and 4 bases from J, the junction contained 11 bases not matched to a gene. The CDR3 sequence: CASSPRGSGRGADTQYF. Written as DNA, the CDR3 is TGTGCCAGCAGTCCCCGGGGTAGCGGGAGGGGTGCAGATACGCAGTATTTT.

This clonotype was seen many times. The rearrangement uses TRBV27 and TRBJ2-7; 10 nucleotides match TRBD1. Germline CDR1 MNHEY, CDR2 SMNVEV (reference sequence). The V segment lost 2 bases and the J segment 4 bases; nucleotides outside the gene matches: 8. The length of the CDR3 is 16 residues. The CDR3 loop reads CASSLARQGAGYEQYF. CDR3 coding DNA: TGTGCCAGCAGTTTAGCTCGACAGGGGGCGGGGTACGAGCAGTACTTC.

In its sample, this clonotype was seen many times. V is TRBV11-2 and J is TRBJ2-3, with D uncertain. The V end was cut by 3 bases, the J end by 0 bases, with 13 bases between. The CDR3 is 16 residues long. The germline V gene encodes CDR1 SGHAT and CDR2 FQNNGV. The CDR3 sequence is CASSFGRRPSTDTQYF. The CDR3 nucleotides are TGTGCCAGCAGCTTTGGTCGGCGTCCGAGCACAGATACGCAGTATTTT.

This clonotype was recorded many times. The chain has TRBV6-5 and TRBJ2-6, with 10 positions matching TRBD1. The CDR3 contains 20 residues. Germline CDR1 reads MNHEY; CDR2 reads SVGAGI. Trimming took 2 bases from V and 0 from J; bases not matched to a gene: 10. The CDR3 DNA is TGTGCCAGCAGTTACCAGGGACAGGGGTCCTACTACTCTGGGGCCAACGTCCTGACTTTC. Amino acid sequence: CASSYQGQGSYYSGANVLTF.

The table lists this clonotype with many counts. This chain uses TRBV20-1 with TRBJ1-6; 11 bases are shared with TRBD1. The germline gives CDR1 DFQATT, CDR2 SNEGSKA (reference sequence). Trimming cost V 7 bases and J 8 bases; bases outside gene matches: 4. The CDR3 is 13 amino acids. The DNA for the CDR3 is TGCAGTGTTCCGGGACAGGGGGATTCACCCCTCCACTTT. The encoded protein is CSVPGQGDSPLHF.

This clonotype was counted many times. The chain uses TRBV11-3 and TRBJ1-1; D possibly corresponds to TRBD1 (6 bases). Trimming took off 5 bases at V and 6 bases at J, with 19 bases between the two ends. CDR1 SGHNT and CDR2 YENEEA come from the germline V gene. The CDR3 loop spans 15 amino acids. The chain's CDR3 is CASSPDGQRTSEAFF. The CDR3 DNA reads TGTGCCAGCAGCCCAGACGGACAGAGAACCTCTGAAGCTTTCTTT.

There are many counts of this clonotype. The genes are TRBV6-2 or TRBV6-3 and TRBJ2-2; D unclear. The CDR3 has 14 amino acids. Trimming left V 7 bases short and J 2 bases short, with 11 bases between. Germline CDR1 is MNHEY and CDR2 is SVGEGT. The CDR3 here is CASNLHTNTGELFF. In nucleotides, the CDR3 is TGTGCCAGCAATTTACACACCAACACCGGGGAGCTGTTTTTT.

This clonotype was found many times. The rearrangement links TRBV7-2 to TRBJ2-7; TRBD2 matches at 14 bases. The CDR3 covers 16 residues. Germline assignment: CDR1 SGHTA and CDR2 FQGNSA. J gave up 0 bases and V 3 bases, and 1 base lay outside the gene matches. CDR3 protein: CASSLGTSGSSYEQYF. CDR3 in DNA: TGTGCCAGCAGCTTGGGGACTAGCGGGAGCTCCTACGAGCAGTACTTC.

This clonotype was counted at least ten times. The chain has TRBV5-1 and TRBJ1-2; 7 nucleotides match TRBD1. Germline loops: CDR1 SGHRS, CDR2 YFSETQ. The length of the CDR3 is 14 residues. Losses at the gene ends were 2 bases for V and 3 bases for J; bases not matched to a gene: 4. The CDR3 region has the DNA TGCGCCAGCAGCTTCACAGGGGCGGACTATGGCTACACCTTC. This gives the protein CASSFTGADYGYTF. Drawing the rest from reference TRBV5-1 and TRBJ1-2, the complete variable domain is KAGVTQTPRYLIKTRGQQVTLSCSPISGHRSVSWYQQTPGQGLQFLFEYFSETQRNKGNFPGRFSGRQFSNSRSEMNVSTLELGDSALYLCASSFTGADYGYTFGSGTRLTVV.

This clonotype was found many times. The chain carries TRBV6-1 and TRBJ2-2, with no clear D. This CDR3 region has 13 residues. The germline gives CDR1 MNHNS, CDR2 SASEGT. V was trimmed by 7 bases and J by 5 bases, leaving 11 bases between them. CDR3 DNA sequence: TGTGCCAGCACCCCCTTCGAAACCGGGGAGCTGTTTTTT. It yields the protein CASTPFETGELFF.

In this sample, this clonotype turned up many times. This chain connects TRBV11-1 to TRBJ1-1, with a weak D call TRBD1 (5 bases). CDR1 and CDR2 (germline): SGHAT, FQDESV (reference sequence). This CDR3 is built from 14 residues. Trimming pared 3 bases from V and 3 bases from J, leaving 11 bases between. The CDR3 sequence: CASSFGQGHTEAFF. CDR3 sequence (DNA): TGTGCCAGCAGCTTTGGGCAGGGCCACACTGAAGCTTTCTTT.

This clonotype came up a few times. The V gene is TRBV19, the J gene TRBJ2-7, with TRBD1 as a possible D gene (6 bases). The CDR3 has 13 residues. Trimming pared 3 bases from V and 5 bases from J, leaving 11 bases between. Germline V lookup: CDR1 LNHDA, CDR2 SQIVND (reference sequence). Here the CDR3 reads CASSINRADEQYF. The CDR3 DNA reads TGTGCCAGTAGTATTAACAGGGCGGACGAGCAGTACTTC.